This is a list of T cell receptor beta chains from one sample in a study of cytomegalovirus exposure and HLA in healthy donors. Profiled with immunoSEQ multiplex PCR; TCRdb holds only in-frame clones, not every one. The sample includes approximately 150,000 clones, just under 65% seen only once; the top ten take roughly 6.8%. The specimen was PBMCs. All receptors come from a woman aged 55-70 years in good health and CMV-seropositive. Both conserved end residues are part of each CDR3. The D gene is left open where the match is weak. Clone size appears in some rows only: once, few, many, or a class for an expanded clone.

d_call	clone_size	v_call	j_call	cdr3_nt	cdr3_aa
TRBD1	.	TRBV10-3	TRBJ1-1	TGTGCCATCAGGGGACAGGGGGCAAACACTGAAGCTTTCTTT	CAIRGQGANTEAFF
TRBD2	once	TRBV9	TRBJ2-2	TGTGCCAGCAGCGTTAGGGGAGCGGGAGCCACTAACACCGGGGAGCTGTTTTTT	CASSVRGAGATNTGELFF
TRBD1	.	TRBV28	TRBJ1-3	TGTGCCAGCAGCCAAGGGACAGATGGAAACACCATATATTTT	CASSQGTDGNTIYF
.	.	TRBV4-1	TRBJ1-1	TGCGCCAGCAGCCAAGACGACGGTCAGGGAAACACTGAAGCTTTCTTT	CASSQDDGQGNTEAFF
.	.	TRBV5-1	TRBJ2-6	TGCGCCAGCAGCTTCGGGTCCGTCTCTGGGGCCAACGTCCTGACTTTC	CASSFGSVSGANVLTF
TRBD1	.	TRBV9	TRBJ1-5	TGTGCCAGCAGCGGATCAGGGGGCAGGGGTCAGCCCCAGCATTTT	CASSGSGGRGQPQHF
.	.	TRBV27	TRBJ1-1	TGTGCCAGCAGTTCACAGGGTTACACTGAAGCTTTCTTT	CASSSQGYTEAFF
TRBD1	few	TRBV19	TRBJ2-7	TGTGCCAGTACCCGTACCCCCGGGACAGGGGAAGGCGAGCAGTACTTC	CASTRTPGTGEGEQYF
TRBD2	.	TRBV5-1	TRBJ2-1	TGCGCCAGCAGATCCAGCGGGACCTACAATGAGCAGTTCTTC	CASRSSGTYNEQFF
TRBD1	.	TRBV27	TRBJ1-4	TGTGCCAGCAGCCTGGACAGGGCGGGAGAAAAACTGTTTTTT	CASSLDRAGEKLFF
.	.	TRBV27	TRBJ1-1	TGTGCCAGCAGATCGATTGGCAGGGGCGAACCTGAAGCTTTCTTT	CASRSIGRGEPEAFF
.	.	TRBV7-3	TRBJ2-3	TGTGCCAGCAGCTTAGAGGGCGCAGATACGCAGTATTTT	CASSLEGADTQYF
TRBD2	.	TRBV4-3	TRBJ2-3	TGCGCCAGCAGACTAGCGGATAGCACAGATACGCAGTATTTT	CASRLADSTDTQYF
TRBD1	.	TRBV5-1	TRBJ2-1	TGCGCCAGCAGCTCACACCCGGGACAGGGCCTCAATGAGCAGTTCTTC	CASSSHPGQGLNEQFF
TRBD2	.	TRBV5-1	TRBJ2-3	TGCGCCAGCAGACGGGACTACCCGCCGGATACGCAGTATTTT	CASRRDYPPDTQYF
TRBD2	.	TRBV9	TRBJ2-1	TGTGCCAGCAGTGTAGCGGGAGCAAACTACAATGAGCAGTTCTTC	CASSVAGANYNEQFF
TRBD1	.	TRBV28	TRBJ1-2	TGTGCCAGCACCGGTTCAGGGGGCGCTTACGGCTACACCTTC	CASTGSGGAYGYTF
.	.	TRBV2	TRBJ1-1	TGTGCCAGCAGTGACTCCTTGAACACTGAAGCTTTCTTT	CASSDSLNTEAFF
TRBD2	few	TRBV4-3	TRBJ2-3	TGCGCCAGCAGCCAAGGCGGGACTAGCGGGAATTTGAATACGCAGTATTTT	CASSQGGTSGNLNTQYF
.	.	TRBV5-4	TRBJ2-2	TGTGCCAGCAGCTGGACCAGCACCGGGGAGCTGTTTTTT	CASSWTSTGELFF
TRBD2	.	TRBV25-1	TRBJ2-5	TGTGCCAGCGGCCCCGGACTAGCGGGAGTAGAGACCCAGTACTTC	CASGPGLAGVETQYF
TRBD2	.	TRBV7-9	TRBJ2-1	TGTGCCAGCAGCTCTCAGAGCGGGGCCAACAATGAGCAGTTCTTC	CASSSQSGANNEQFF
TRBD1	.	TRBV4-1	TRBJ1-4	TGCGCCAGCAGCCAAGCTCCCGGACAGGGGAAAGAAAAACTGTTTTTT	CASSQAPGQGKEKLFF
.	.	TRBV30	TRBJ2-3	TGTGCCTGGAGTGTACTGAGTGAAGATACGCAGTATTTT	CAWSVLSEDTQYF
.	.	TRBV2	TRBJ2-7	TGTGCCAGCAGTGGCGCACAGGTATCTACCTACGAGCAGTACTTC	CASSGAQVSTYEQYF
.	few	TRBV2	TRBJ1-1	TGTGCCAGCAGCCAGGGGCACACTGAAGCTTTCTTT	CASSQGHTEAFF
TRBD2	.	TRBV27	TRBJ2-3	TGTGCCAGCAAAAAGCGGGAGGGCCTACCCGATACGCAGTATTTT	CASKKREGLPDTQYF
.	.	TRBV11-3	TRBJ2-1	TGTGCCAGCAGCTTAGGTGTTCGGGGTGAGCAGTTCTTC	CASSLGVRGEQFF
.	few	TRBV30	TRBJ1-6	TGTGCCTGGAACAGGAACAGGCGCTTTTCACCCCTCCACTTT	CAWNRNRRFSPLHF
TRBD2	.	TRBV2	TRBJ2-1	TGTGCCAGCAGTCCGACTAGCAGGCCGAGCTCCTACAATGAGCAGTTCTTC	CASSPTSRPSSYNEQFF
.	few	TRBV30	TRBJ1-5	TGTGCCTGGATAACCAAACAGGAAGAAAATAGCAATCAGCCCCAGCATTTT	CAWITKQEENSNQPQHF